These T cell receptor beta chains were read from a single sample in a study of CD8 T cells in Susac syndrome. TCRdb re-called the immunoSEQ multiplex PCR reads with MiXCR, one entry per CDR3 protein. The sample records some 50,000 distinct CDR3 sequences, approximately 95% being singletons. The sequenced material came from CD8+ T cells from PBMCs. Source of these receptors: a human donor with Susac syndrome. Both conserved end residues are part of each CDR3.

v_call	j_call	cdr3_aa
TRBV6-5	TRBJ2-5	CASSYPGTGRETQYF
TRBV29-1	TRBJ2-1	CSVGSNEQFF
TRBV14	TRBJ1-2	CASSQGGLDYGYTF
TRBV5-6	TRBJ2-1	CASSFYGFRNEQFF
TRBV27	TRBJ2-5	CASSLWSGEQETQYF
TRBV7-3	TRBJ2-7	CASSLTVGGEQYF
TRBV12-3/TRBV12-4	TRBJ2-5	CASRSGAQETQYF
TRBV4-3	TRBJ2-1	CASSQDYDNEQFF
TRBV2	TRBJ2-3	CASSEISTDTQYF
TRBV27	TRBJ1-1	CASSLWTGATEAFF
TRBV30	TRBJ2-1	CAWSAGQGFQNEQFF
TRBV13	TRBJ2-7	CASSLGLPYEQYF
TRBV19	TRBJ1-2	CASSTGQGKDYGYTF
TRBV20-1	TRBJ2-7	CSARASLGRYEQYF
TRBV23-1	TRBJ1-2	CARAVRDGELGRPRGYTF
TRBV29-1	TRBJ2-7	CSVVTQYEQYF
TRBV19	TRBJ2-3	CATDRGTDTQYF
TRBV4-3	TRBJ1-4	CASSQDSGTGAEKLFF
TRBV4-1	TRBJ2-3	CASSQDPDSGGPIVTQYF
TRBV4-2	TRBJ2-7	CASSQLQGLGSYEQYF
TRBV29-1	TRBJ1-2	CSVGDGTF
TRBV30	TRBJ1-1	CAWREGALNTEAFF
TRBV7-6	TRBJ2-7	CASSRGWSDYEQYF
TRBV14	TRBJ1-2	CASSLQGGYGYTF
TRBV20-1	TRBJ1-2	CSASVIGRGYTF
TRBV2	TRBJ1-6	CASSGQGVRNSPLHF
TRBV9	TRBJ1-5	CADMWDSNQPQHF
TRBV7-3	TRBJ2-2	CASSLVSNGELFF
TRBV7-9	TRBJ2-5	CASSLGQVFGDRDGETQYF
TRBV14	TRBJ2-3	CASSQFAGDTDTQYF
TRBV5-6	TRBJ2-7	CASSLGYVEQYF
TRBV7-9	TRBJ1-2	CASSLTRQESINYGYTF